This record looks at one T cell receptor beta chain sequence and its context. This table comes from immunoSEQ multiplex PCR, and its TCRdb copy is limited to in-frame clones, with some not included. Among a few hundred thousand clones, about nine tenths were seen once, and the ten largest hold 6% to 7%. This sample was taken from a study of control samples from healthy donors and cancer patients. V shed 1 base and J 6 bases; nucleotides not matched to a gene: 2. The CDR3 is made up of 15 amino acids. From germline, CDR1 is MGHRA and CDR2 YSYEKL. The receptor was isolated from a man aged 40-49 years with head and neck cancer. The genes are TRBV4-1 and TRBJ2-7; TRBD2 matches 14 bases. Material: PBMCs. The CDR3 protein is CASSQGGTSGSEQYF. Here the CDR3 DNA reads TGCGCCAGCAGCCAAGGTGGGACTAGCGGGAGCGAGCAGTACTTC.